The 30 T cell receptor beta chains below were found in one sample sequenced in a study of blood T cell repertoires in COVID-19 (TCRdb year 2020). Library preparation employed the immunoSEQ multiplex PCR assay. TCRdb obtained this table from immuneACCESS and retained in-frame rearrangements with V and J assigned. These tables miss some clones; where compared with another copy, unresolved V genes account for less than half of the shortfall, and the remainder is unexplained. Recorded for this sample are about 260,000 clones; 88% of them occurred a single time. About 3% of the sample goes to the ten largest clones. The sample comprised PBMCs or T cells enriched from blood (not recorded which). These receptors all stem from a woman between 45 and 60 years old who had recovered from COVID-19.

This clone was seen only once. The chain carries TRBV5-5 and TRBJ2-2; 7 nucleotides match TRBD1. Germline CDR1 reads SGHKS; CDR2 reads YYEKEE (reference sequence). The trim removed 2 bases at V and 1 base at J, leaving 2 bases unmatched. The CDR3 is 15 amino acids. The CDR3 protein is CASSLRQGNTGELFF. The CDR3 nucleotides are TGTGCCAGCAGCTTACGACAGGGGAACACCGGGGAGCTGTTTTTT.

The chain combines TRBV5-6 with TRBJ1-6; TRBD1 agrees at 7 bases. The germline V gene encodes CDR1 SGHDT and CDR2 YYEEEE. The junction had 11 bases not matched to a gene; V was cut back by 1 base and J by 7 bases. CDR3 length: 17 amino acids. In nucleotides, the CDR3 is TGTGCCAGCAGCTTGTATGGCAGGGGGTTTCTGAATTCACCCCTCCACTTT. Translation gives CASSLYGRGFLNSPLHF.

The chain recombines TRBV19 with TRBJ2-6; the D gene is possibly TRBD2 (6 bases). Trimming took off 5 bases at V and 0 bases at J, with 23 bases between the two ends. Germline lookup yields CDR1 LNHDA and CDR2 SQIVND (reference sequence). The CDR3 is made up of 20 amino acids. CDR3 amino acids: CASSAGRAGRQGSGANVLTF. CDR3 nucleotide sequence: TGTGCCAGTAGTGCGGGTAGAGCGGGCCGGCAGGGCTCTGGGGCCAACGTCCTGACTTTC.

Only one count was recorded for this clone. The V gene is TRBV6-2 or TRBV6-3, the J gene TRBJ2-1; 8 bases align to TRBD2. V dropped 6 bases and J dropped 7; count of bases not matched to a gene: 14. Germline CDR1 MNHEY, CDR2 SVGEGT. The CDR3 covers 16 residues. DNA of the CDR3: TGTGCCAGCAGCTCAGACTCGGGACTAGGTGCGAATGAGCAGTTCTTC. This codes for CASSSDSGLGANEQFF.

The chain carries TRBV3-1 (or the pseudogene TRBV3-2) and TRBJ1-1; D remains unclear. Germline V gene sequence: CDR1 LGHDT, CDR2 YNNKEL (reference sequence). Trimming shortened V by 2 bases and J by 2 bases, and 9 bases separated the two germline ends. CDR3 length: 14 amino acids. In DNA, the CDR3 is TGTGCCAGCAGCCAAAGAGAAAAAAACACTGAAGCTTTCTTT. This encodes CASSQREKNTEAFF.

This sequence joins TRBV6-6 and TRBJ2-7; 10 nucleotides match TRBD1. Germline V gene data show CDR1 as MNHNY and CDR2 as SVGAGI (reference sequence). The CDR3 loop spans 14 amino acids. The trim removed 8 bases at V and 1 base at J, leaving 5 bases unmatched. This chain's CDR3 is CASLRDRGSYEQYF. In DNA, the CDR3 is TGTGCCAGCCTCCGGGACAGGGGATCCTACGAGCAGTACTTC.

The J gene is TRBJ2-3, the V gene TRBV30, with D possibly TRBD1 on 5 matching bases. Trimming shortened V by 2 bases and J by 3 bases, and 6 bases separated the two germline ends. CDR3 size: 12 residues. Germline CDR1 is GTSNPN and CDR2 is SVGIG (reference sequence). The CDR3 region has the DNA TGTGCCTGGAGTAGGGGAACAGATACGCAGTATTTT. Translation: CAWSRGTDTQYF.

The V gene is TRBV16, the J gene TRBJ1-1; D is undetermined. Trimming took off 8 bases at V and 5 bases at J, with 21 bases between the two ends. CDR3 length: 15 amino acids. Germline values: CDR1 KGHSY, CDR2 FQNENV. CDR3 DNA: TGTGCCAGCCGAGTCACCGGTGGAGTCCCAACTGAAGCTTTCTTT. Translating it yields CASRVTGGVPTEAFF.

The chain carries TRBV6-5 and TRBJ1-2, with unresolved D. The CDR3 has 13 residues. V was shortened by 6 bases and J by 8 bases, with 16 bases between the two germline ends. Germline CDR1 reads MNHEY; CDR2 reads SVGAGI. The DNA for the CDR3 is TGTGCCAGCAGACGGCCGGTGGAGGGCGGCTACACCTTC. It codes for CASRRPVEGGYTF.

V gene TRBV19 combines with J gene TRBJ2-1, with D possibly matching TRBD1 (6 bases). V gave up 6 bases and J gave up 0 bases, with 12 bases separating them. The length of the CDR3 is 15 residues. Per the germline V gene, CDR1 is LNHDA and CDR2 is SQIVND (reference sequence). CDR3: CASRLGQSSYNEQFF. In DNA form, the CDR3 reads TGTGCCAGTAGACTTGGACAGAGCTCCTACAATGAGCAGTTCTTC.

V is TRBV7-9 and J is TRBJ2-7, with 13 bases aligning to TRBD2. The ends lost 4 bases at V and 3 bases at J; junction bases unmatched: 3. CDR1 is SEHNR and CDR2 is FQNEAQ in the germline V gene (reference sequence). The CDR3 runs to 15 residues. CDR3 DNA: TGTGCCAGCAGCTGGACTAGCGGGGGTTACTACGAGCAGTACTTC. Protein product: CASSWTSGGYYEQYF.

The chain links TRBV24-1 to TRBJ1-1, with D perhaps matching TRBD1 (6 bases). The CDR3 is made up of 15 amino acids. Trimming cost V 3 bases and J 10 bases, with 20 bases left between them. Germline lookup yields CDR1 KGHDR and CDR2 SFDVKD. The CDR3 sequence: CATSDVGYDLRGAFF. As DNA, the CDR3 is TGTGCCACCAGTGATGTGGGGTACGACCTCAGGGGAGCTTTCTTT.

This CDR3 is CATADRGTLNYGYTF. CDR3 sequence (DNA): TGTGCCACCGCGGACAGGGGGACACTTAACTATGGCTACACCTTC. This chain connects TRBV19 to TRBJ1-2, with 10 nucleotides matching TRBD1. The CDR3 covers 15 residues. Germline V CDR1 and CDR2: LNHDA, SQIVND (reference sequence). J lost 1 base, V lost 10 bases, and 9 bases had no gene match.

This clone was seen just once. The rearrangement uses TRBV5-1 and TRBJ2-1; maybe TRBD1 (6 bases). The V end lost 1 base, the J end lost 9 bases, and 11 bases lay between the germline ends. The CDR3 is 13 amino acids. Germline V gene sequence: CDR1 SGHRS, CDR2 YFSETQ. Here the CDR3 reads CASSLTRGSEQFF. Here the CDR3 DNA reads TGCGCCAGCAGCTTGACGAGGGGGAGTGAGCAGTTCTTC.

V gene TRBV30 combines with J gene TRBJ2-3; 8 nucleotides match TRBD2. The CDR3 has 15 amino acids. The V gene end was trimmed by 5 bases and the J gene end by 0 bases; junction bases not matched to a gene: 7. Looked up from germline, CDR1 is GTSNPN and CDR2 is SVGIG (reference sequence). In nucleotides, the CDR3 is TGTGCCTGGGGGGGTTTAGCGGGAAGCACAGATACGCAGTATTTT. This translates into CAWGGLAGSTDTQYF.

V and J are TRBV19 and TRBJ2-5; 13 bases line up with TRBD2. The CDR3 runs to 16 residues. V was clipped by 3 bases and J by 5 bases; unmatched bases: 6. CDR1 and CDR2 from the germline V gene are LNHDA and SQIVND (reference sequence). CDR3 region: CASSMGTSGREETQYF. CDR3 coding DNA: TGTGCCAGTAGTATGGGAACTAGCGGGAGGGAGGAGACCCAGTACTTC.

CDR3 sequence (DNA): TGTGCCAGCAGTTTGAGTACAGGGGCAAACTATGGCTACACCTTC. It translates to CASSLSTGANYGYTF. The chain joins TRBV28 to TRBJ1-2, with TRBD1 matching over 7 bases. This CDR3 is 15 amino acids long. CDR1 MDHEN and CDR2 SYDVKM come from the germline V gene. Trimming removed 3 bases from V and 2 bases from J; junction bases left unmatched: 6.

The J gene is TRBJ1-2, the V gene TRBV2; D possibly corresponds to TRBD1 (5 bases). The length of the CDR3 is 13 residues. The ends were cut back, 1 base at V and 7 bases at J, with 10 bases in the middle. Germline assignment: CDR1 SNHLY and CDR2 FYNNEI. This CDR3 is CASSEVGRGGYTF. The CDR3 region has the DNA TGTGCCAGCAGTGAAGTGGGGAGGGGTGGCTACACCTTC.

CDR3 coding DNA: TGTGCCAGCACATTAAAGGGGACAACTTTATACGAGCAGTACTTC. Its translation: CASTLKGTTLYEQYF. V is TRBV27 and J is TRBJ2-7, with TRBD1 as a possible D gene (6 bases). Germline CDR1 and CDR2: MNHEY and SMNVEV (reference sequence). V gave up 7 bases and J gave up 4 bases, with 20 bases separating them. The length of the CDR3 is 15 residues.

The gene calls are TRBV3-1 (or the pseudogene TRBV3-2) and TRBJ1-2; D gene uncertain. Per germline, CDR1 LGHDT and CDR2 YNNKEL (reference sequence). Trimming stripped 0 bases from V and 1 base from J, with 9 bases between. CDR3 length: 15 residues. CDR3 in DNA: TGTGCCAGCAGCCAAGATTGGTCGGGTAACTATGGCTACACCTTC. Translated, it gives CASSQDWSGNYGYTF.

The DNA of the CDR3 is TGTGCCAGCAGTACCTGGACAGGGGACTATGGCTACACCTTC. Translation gives CASSTWTGDYGYTF. V is TRBV28 and J is TRBJ1-2, with TRBD1 matching 9 bases. This CDR3 is built from 14 residues. V dropped 5 bases and J dropped 3; count of bases not matched to a gene: 4. Germline V CDR1 and CDR2: MDHEN, SYDVKM.

V and J are TRBV4-3 and TRBJ2-3, with D perhaps matching TRBD2 (5 bases). The CDR3 totals 14 residues. Germline CDR1 is LGHNA and CDR2 is YSLEER. V lost 2 bases, J lost 6 bases, and 12 bases lay in between. This CDR3 reads CASSQSPGSDTQYF. In DNA, the CDR3 is TGCGCCAGCAGCCAATCCCCGGGATCGGATACGCAGTATTTT.

The rearrangement links TRBV7-8 to TRBJ1-1, with 8 positions matching TRBD1. This CDR3 is 18 amino acids long. Germline assignment: CDR1 SGHVS and CDR2 FQNEAQ. V was clipped by 5 bases and J by 0 bases; unmatched bases: 14. The CDR3 is CASSRDRGPSGLNTEAFF. CDR3 DNA: TGTGCCAGCAGCAGAGACAGGGGACCATCCGGGCTGAACACTGAAGCTTTCTTT.

The chain combines TRBV19 with TRBJ1-5, with D possibly being TRBD1 (6 bases). CDR1 is LNHDA, CDR2 SQIVND, per germline (reference sequence). V was shortened by 4 bases and J by 2 bases, with 12 bases between the two germline ends. This CDR3 spans 15 amino acids. CDR3 sequence: CASSNSQGRNQPQHF. The CDR3 DNA is TGTGCCAGTAGTAACAGCCAGGGGCGCAATCAGCCCCAGCATTTT.

Only a few counts were recorded for this clone. The J gene is TRBJ2-7, the V gene TRBV6-5, with D perhaps matching TRBD2 (6 bases). Trimming took off 7 bases at V and 0 bases at J, with 16 bases between the two ends. This CDR3 is built from 15 residues. Germline assignment: CDR1 MNHEY and CDR2 SVGAGI. In DNA, the CDR3 is TGTGCCAGCAACCCGGGGTTAGCGGTCTCCTACGAGCAGTACTTC. Its protein is CASNPGLAVSYEQYF.

The genes are TRBV16 and TRBJ2-1, with a weak D call TRBD2 (6 bases). V dropped 5 bases and J dropped 8 bases, with 13 bases sitting between them. This CDR3 has 13 amino acids. Germline CDR1 reads KGHSY; CDR2 reads FQNENV. CDR3 amino acids: CASSGGLLDEQFF. CDR3 in DNA: TGTGCCAGCAGCGGAGGACTATTGGATGAGCAGTTCTTC. Full variable domain (missing parts from reference TRBV16 and TRBJ2-1): GEEVAQTPKHLVRGEGQKAKLYCAPIKGHSYVFWYQQVLKNEFKFLISFQNENVFDETGMPKERFSAKCLPNSPCSLEIQATKLEDSAVYFCASSGGLLDEQFFGPGTRLTVL.

V is TRBV7-8 and J is TRBJ1-3; D possibly corresponds to TRBD1 (6 bases). CDR3 size: 18 residues. Trimming removed 5 bases at V and 0 bases at J, with 20 bases between. In germline, CDR1 is SGHVS, CDR2 FQNEAQ. The CDR3 sequence is CASSALRGTASSGNTIYF. The CDR3 region has the DNA TGTGCCAGCAGCGCCCTAAGGGGGACGGCAAGCTCTGGAAACACCATATATTTT.

The chain's CDR3 is CASSSAQVNTEAFF. The CDR3 nucleotides read TGTGCCAGCAGTTCCGCCCAGGTGAACACTGAAGCTTTCTTT. J is TRBJ1-1 and V is TRBV28; D is undetermined. V lost 4 bases, J lost 0 bases, and 9 bases lay in between. Germline loops: CDR1 MDHEN, CDR2 SYDVKM. The CDR3 is made up of 14 amino acids. The full variable domain, with the rest looked up from reference TRBV28 and TRBJ1-1, is DVKVTQSSRYLVKRTGEKVFLECVQDMDHENMFWYRQDPGLGLRLIYFSYDVKMKEKGDIPEGYSVSREKKERFSLILESASTNQTSMYLCASSSAQVNTEAFFGQGTRLTVV.

V is TRBV12-3 or TRBV12-4 and J is TRBJ1-5; D uncertain. Between the trimmed V and J ends, which lost 2 bases and 6 bases, there was a span of 8 bases. CDR3 length equals 13 residues. The CDR3 DNA reads as TGTGCCAGCAGTTTATACGAGGGTCAGCCCCAGCATTTT. Its protein is CASSLYEGQPQHF.

The chain carries TRBV11-3 and TRBJ1-3; TRBD1 might be the D (5 bases). CDR1 SGHNT and CDR2 YENEEA come from the germline V gene. V was clipped by 2 bases and J by 2 bases, with 7 bases between them. The CDR3 is 14 amino acids. The CDR3 nucleotides are TGTGCCAGCAGCTTATCAGGGACTGGAAACACCATATATTTT. Encoded protein: CASSLSGTGNTIYF. Variable domain in full (rest from reference TRBV11-3 and TRBJ1-3): EAGVVQSPRYKIIEKKQPVAFWCNPISGHNTLYWYLQNLGQGPELLIRYENEEAVDDSQLPKDRFSAERLKGVDSTLKIQPAELGDSAVYLCASSLSGTGNTIYFGEGSWLTVV.